This T cell receptor (beta chain) was retrieved from a study of identical twins. Trimming pared 5 bases from V and 0 bases from J, leaving 8 bases between. The CDR3 sequence is 15 residues long. Template switching added a universal primer site, and cDNA bore unique molecular identifiers. Each CDR3 protein is one row after TCRdb ran MiXCR on the 5' RACE reads. The sample lists approximately 230,000 distinct CDR3 sequences; over 12% were seen once. Broader study findings: Weaker excess twin sharing was seen among beta out-of-frame sequences. Part of the zero-insertion signal could reflect confounding by invariant MAIT and iNKT cells.

This clonotype was observed a handful of times. Its matching antigen is unknown. The V and J genes are TRBV12-3 or TRBV12-4 and TRBJ2-6, with unresolved D. The receptor comes from a woman between 18 and 30 years old in good health. The sample comprised memory (CD45RO+) T cells sorted from blood. CDR3 residues: CASSAGHSGANVLTF. Written as DNA, the CDR3 is TGTGCCAGCAGTGCCGGCCACTCTGGGGCCAACGTCCTGACTTTC.